This TCR beta chain was captured in a study of T cell responses to AZD1222 COVID-19 vaccine. General study results and limits: Spike-specific TCR breadth and depth went up after people got two AZD1222 doses. Researchers report vaccine-associated CD4 TCRs spanning spike, with dominance at 160-218 and 743-854. Repertoires were obtained only post-peak T cell response.

Note on this clone: The target antigen is unknown.

Assay: immunoSEQ multiplex PCR; the TCRdb copy retains only in-frame clones and omits some. In the table there are roughly 99,000 clones, more than 75% of which are singletons. CDR3 length: 16 residues. Per germline, CDR1 SGHNT and CDR2 YYREEE (reference sequence). J lost 6 bases, V lost 4 bases, and 8 bases had no gene match. This receptor was obtained from an adult in good health. The chain joins TRBV5-4 to TRBJ1-6; 9 nucleotides match TRBD1. Sample: peripheral blood, taken on day 0 of AZD1222 vaccination. The CDR3 reads CASSIEPDRGNSPLHF. In nucleotides, the CDR3 is TGTGCCAGCAGCATAGAGCCGGACAGGGGTAATTCACCCCTCCACTTT.